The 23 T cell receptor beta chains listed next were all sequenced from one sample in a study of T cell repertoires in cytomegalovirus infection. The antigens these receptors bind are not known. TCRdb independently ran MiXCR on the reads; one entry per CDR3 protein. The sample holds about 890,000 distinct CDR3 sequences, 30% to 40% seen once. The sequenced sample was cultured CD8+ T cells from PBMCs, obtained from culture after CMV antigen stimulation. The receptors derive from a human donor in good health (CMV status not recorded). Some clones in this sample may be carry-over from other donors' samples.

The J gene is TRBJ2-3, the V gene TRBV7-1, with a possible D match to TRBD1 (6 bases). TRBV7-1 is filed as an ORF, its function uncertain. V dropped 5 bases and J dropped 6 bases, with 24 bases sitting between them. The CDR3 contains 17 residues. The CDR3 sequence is CASSPRAGTRVRDTQYF. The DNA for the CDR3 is TGTGCCAGCAGCCCGAGAGCCGGGACAAGAGTTCGGGATACGCAGTATTTT.

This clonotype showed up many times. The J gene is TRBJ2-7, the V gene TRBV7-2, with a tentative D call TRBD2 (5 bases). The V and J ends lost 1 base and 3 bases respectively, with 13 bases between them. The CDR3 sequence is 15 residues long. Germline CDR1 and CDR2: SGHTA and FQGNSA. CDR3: CASSLVPGELYEQYF. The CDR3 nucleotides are TGTGCCAGCAGCTTAGTCCCCGGGGAGCTCTACGAGCAGTACTTC.

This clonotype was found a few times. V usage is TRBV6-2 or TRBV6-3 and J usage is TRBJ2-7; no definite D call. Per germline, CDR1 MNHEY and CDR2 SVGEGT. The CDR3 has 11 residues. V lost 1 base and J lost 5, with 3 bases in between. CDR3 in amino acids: CASSYYDEQYF. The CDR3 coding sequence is TGTGCCAGCAGTTACTATGACGAGCAGTACTTC.

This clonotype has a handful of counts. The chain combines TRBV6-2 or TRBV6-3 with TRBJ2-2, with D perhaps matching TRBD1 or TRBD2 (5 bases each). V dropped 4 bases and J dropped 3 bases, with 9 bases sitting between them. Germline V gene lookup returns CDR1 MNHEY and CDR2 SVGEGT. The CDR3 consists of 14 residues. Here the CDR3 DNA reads TGTGCCAGCAGTTGGGGGATGGACACCGGGGAGCTGTTTTTT. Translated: CASSWGMDTGELFF.

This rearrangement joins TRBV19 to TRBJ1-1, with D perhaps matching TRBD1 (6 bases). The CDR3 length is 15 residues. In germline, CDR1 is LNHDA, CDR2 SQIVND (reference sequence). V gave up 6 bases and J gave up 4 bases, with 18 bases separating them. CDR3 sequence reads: CASSKPPGGLTEAFF. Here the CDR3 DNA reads TGTGCCAGTAGCAAACCCCCGGGGGGGCTCACTGAAGCTTTCTTT.

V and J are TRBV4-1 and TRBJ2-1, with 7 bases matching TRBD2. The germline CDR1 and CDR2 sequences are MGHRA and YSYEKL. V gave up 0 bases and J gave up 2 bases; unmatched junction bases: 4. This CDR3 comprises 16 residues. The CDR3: CASSQDARGAYNEQFF. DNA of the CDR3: TGCGCCAGCAGCCAAGACGCCCGGGGGGCCTACAATGAGCAGTTCTTC.

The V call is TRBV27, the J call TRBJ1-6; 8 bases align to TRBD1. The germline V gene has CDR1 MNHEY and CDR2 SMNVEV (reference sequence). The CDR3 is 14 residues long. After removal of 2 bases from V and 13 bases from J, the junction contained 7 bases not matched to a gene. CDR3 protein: CASSLDRGVSPLHF. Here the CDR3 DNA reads TGTGCCAGCAGTTTAGACAGGGGAGTTTCGCCCCTCCACTTT.

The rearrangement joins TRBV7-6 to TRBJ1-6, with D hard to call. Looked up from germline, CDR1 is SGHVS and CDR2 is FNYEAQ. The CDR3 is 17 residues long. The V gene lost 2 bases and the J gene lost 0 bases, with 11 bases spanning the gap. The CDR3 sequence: CASSLRGLSSYNSPLHF. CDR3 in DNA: TGTGCCAGCAGCTTAAGAGGGTTGAGCTCCTATAATTCACCCCTCCACTTT.

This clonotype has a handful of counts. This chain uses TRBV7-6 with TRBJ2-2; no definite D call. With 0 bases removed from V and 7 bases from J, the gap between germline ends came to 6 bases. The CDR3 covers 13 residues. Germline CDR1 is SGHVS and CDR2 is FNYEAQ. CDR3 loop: CASSLAYNGELFF. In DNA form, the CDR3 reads TGTGCCAGCAGCTTAGCTTATAACGGGGAGCTGTTTTTT.

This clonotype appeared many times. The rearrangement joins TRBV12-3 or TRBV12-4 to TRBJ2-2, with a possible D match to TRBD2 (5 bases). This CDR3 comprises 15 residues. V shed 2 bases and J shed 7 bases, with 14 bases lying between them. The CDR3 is CASSLPLGANGELFF. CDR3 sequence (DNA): TGTGCCAGCAGTTTACCACTAGGAGCCAACGGGGAGCTGTTTTTT.

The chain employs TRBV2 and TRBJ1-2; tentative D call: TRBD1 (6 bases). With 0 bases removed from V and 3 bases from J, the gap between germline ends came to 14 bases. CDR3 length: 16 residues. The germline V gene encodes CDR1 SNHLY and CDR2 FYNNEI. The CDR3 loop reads CASSEAMDSGDYGYTF. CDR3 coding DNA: TGTGCCAGCAGTGAAGCGATGGACAGCGGAGACTATGGCTACACCTTC.

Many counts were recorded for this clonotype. The CDR3 DNA sequence: TGTGCCAGCAGAATGGGGGCGGAGCAGCCCCAGCATTTT. Protein sequence: CASRMGAEQPQHF. J is TRBJ1-5 and V is TRBV12-3 or TRBV12-4; tentative D call: TRBD1 (6 bases). V lost 6 bases, J lost 7 bases, and 13 bases lay in between. The CDR3 contains 13 residues.

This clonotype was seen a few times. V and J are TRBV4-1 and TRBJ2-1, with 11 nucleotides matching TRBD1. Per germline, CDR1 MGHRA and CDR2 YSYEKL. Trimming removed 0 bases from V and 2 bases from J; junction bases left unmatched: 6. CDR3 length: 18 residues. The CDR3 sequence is CASSQDGLGQGAYNEQFF. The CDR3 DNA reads TGCGCCAGCAGCCAAGATGGATTGGGACAGGGGGCCTACAATGAGCAGTTCTTC.

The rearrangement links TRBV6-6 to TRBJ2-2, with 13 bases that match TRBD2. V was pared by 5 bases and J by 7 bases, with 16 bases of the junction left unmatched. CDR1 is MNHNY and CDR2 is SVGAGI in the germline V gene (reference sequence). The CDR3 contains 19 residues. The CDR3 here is CASSIDLPTSGGADGELFF. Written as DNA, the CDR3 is TGTGCCAGCAGTATCGACCTCCCCACTAGCGGGGGGGCGGACGGGGAGCTGTTTTTT.

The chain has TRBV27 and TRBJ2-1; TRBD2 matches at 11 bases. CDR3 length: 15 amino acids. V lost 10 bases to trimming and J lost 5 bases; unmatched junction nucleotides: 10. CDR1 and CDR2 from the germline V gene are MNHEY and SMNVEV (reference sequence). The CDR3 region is CANSPGTSGHNEQFF. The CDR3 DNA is TGTGCCAACAGCCCCGGGACTAGCGGACACAATGAGCAGTTCTTC.

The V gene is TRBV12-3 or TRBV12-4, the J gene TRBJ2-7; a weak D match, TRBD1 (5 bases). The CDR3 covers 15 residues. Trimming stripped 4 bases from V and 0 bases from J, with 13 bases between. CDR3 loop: CASSSPRVGSYEQYV. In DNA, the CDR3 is TGTGCCAGCAGTTCCCCCAGGGTAGGCTCCTACGAGCAGTACGTC.

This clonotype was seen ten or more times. CDR3 sequence reads: CASRRPGQGAGELFF. The CDR3 DNA reads as TGTGCCAGCAGACGTCCCGGACAGGGGGCCGGGGAGCTGTTTTTT. This chain connects TRBV7-9 to TRBJ2-2, with 10 bases fitting TRBD1. The J segment lost 6 bases and the V segment lost 6 bases, leaving 7 bases of the junction unmatched. Germline CDR1 and CDR2: SEHNR and FQNEAQ (reference sequence). The CDR3 is 15 residues long.

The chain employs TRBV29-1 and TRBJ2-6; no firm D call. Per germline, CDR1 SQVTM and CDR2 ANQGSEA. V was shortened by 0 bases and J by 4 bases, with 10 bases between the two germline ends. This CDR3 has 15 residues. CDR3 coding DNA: TGCAGCGTTGAAGAACTGGATTCAGGGGCCAACGTCCTGACTTTC. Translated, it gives CSVEELDSGANVLTF. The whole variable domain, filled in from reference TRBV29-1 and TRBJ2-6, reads SAVISQKPSRDICQRGTSLTIQCQVDSQVTMMFWYRQQPGQSLTLIATANQGSEATYESGFVIDKFPISRPNLTFSTLTVSNMSPEDSSIYLCSVEELDSGANVLTFGAGSRLTVL.

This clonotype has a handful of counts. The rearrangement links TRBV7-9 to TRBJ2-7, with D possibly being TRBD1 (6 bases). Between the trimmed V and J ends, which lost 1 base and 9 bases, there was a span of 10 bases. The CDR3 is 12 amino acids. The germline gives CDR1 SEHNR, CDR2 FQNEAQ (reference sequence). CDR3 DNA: TGTGCCAGCAGCTTAGATCAGGGGTGGCAGTACGTC. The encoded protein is CASSLDQGWQYV.

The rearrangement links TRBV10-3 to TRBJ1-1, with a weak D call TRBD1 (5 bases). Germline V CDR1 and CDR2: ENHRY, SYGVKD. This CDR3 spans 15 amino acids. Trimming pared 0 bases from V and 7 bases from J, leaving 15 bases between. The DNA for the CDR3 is TGTGCCATCAGTGAGTCGACTCAGGGTGTCGGTGAAGCTTTCTTT. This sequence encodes CAISESTQGVGEAFF.

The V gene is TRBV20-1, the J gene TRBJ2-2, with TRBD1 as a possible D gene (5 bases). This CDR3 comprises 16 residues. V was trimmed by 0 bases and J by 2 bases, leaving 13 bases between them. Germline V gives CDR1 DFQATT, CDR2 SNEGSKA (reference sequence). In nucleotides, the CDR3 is TGCAGTGCTAGAGATCCGCGACAGCCAAACACCGGGGAGCTGTTTTTT. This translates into CSARDPRQPNTGELFF.

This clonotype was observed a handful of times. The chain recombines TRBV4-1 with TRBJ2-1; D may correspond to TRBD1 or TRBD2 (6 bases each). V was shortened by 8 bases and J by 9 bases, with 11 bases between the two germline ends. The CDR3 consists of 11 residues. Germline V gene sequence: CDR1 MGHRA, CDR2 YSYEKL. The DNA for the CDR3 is TGCGCCAGCGAACAGGGACTTGAGCAGTTCTTC. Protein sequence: CASEQGLEQFF.

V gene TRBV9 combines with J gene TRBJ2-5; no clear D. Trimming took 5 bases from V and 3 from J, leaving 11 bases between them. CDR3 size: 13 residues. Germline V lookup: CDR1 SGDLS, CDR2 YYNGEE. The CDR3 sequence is CASRPDWEETQYF. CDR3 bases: TGTGCCAGCAGACCAGACTGGGAAGAGACCCAGTACTTC.